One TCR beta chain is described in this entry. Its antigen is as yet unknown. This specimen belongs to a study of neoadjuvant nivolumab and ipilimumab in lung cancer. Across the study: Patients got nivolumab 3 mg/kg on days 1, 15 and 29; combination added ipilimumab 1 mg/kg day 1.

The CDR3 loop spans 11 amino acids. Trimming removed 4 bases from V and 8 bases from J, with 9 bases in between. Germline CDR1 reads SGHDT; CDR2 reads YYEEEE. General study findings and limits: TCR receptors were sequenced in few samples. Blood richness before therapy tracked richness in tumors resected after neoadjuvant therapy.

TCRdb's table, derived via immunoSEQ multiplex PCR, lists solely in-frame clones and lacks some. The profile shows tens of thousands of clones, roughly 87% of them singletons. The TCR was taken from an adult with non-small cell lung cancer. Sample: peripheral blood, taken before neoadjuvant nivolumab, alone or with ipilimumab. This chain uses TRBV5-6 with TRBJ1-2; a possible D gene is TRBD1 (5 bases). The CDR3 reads CASSGGRGYTF. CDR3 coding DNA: TGTGCCAGCAGCGGGGGAAGAGGCTACACCTTC.